This record concerns one T cell receptor beta chain sequence. Original processing methods: The assay estimated nucleated cells by amplifying reference gene primers. Sequencing was performed with immunoSEQ multiplex PCR; in TCRdb, only in-frame clones are kept and a portion is missing. V and J calls and clone size are as listed in that table; D and trimming were resolved from the DNA. The sample carries 120,000 or so clones, about 80% recorded once. This sample stems from a study of blood T cell repertoires in COVID-19. As for the study in general: Acute and convalescent COVID-19 samples came from the United States, Italy and Spain. From T cells, B-cell-depleted T cells, or PBMCs came the material, which was cDNA or gDNA.

The V end was cut by 9 bases, the J end by 6 bases, with 17 bases between. Germline V CDR1 and CDR2: ENHRY, SYGVKD. The CDR3 consists of 14 residues. The J gene is TRBJ2-2, the V gene TRBV10-3; D may be TRBD1 (6 bases). The material sequenced was peripheral blood. This sequence originates from a woman older than 75 with acute or convalescent COVID-19. The CDR3 DNA reads TGTGCCATAAAGACAGGACGGCAATCCGGGGAGCTGTTTTTT. Its translation is CAIKTGRQSGELFF.